Listed here are 9 T cell receptor beta chains from one sample, sequenced in a study of T cell repertoires in cytomegalovirus infection. Their antigen targets remain unknown. TCRdb re-analysed the reads in MiXCR, keeping a single row per CDR3 protein. The data hold approximately 300,000 distinct CDR3 sequences, with almost 30% observed a single time. The material was cultured PBMCs, obtained from culture after CMV antigen stimulation. The receptors come from a human donor in good health (CMV status not recorded). Some clones in this sample may be carry-over from other donors' samples.

V usage is TRBV24-1 and J usage is TRBJ1-5, with D possibly being TRBD1 (6 bases). Trimming took off 3 bases at V and 5 bases at J, with 16 bases between the two ends. The CDR3 loop spans 16 amino acids. CDR1 and CDR2 (germline): KGHDR, SFDVKD. Here the CDR3 reads CATSDAQGTVHQPQHF. CDR3 in DNA: TGTGCCACCAGTGATGCCCAGGGGACGGTTCATCAGCCCCAGCATTTT.

This clonotype was counted between two and nine times. V usage is TRBV11-2 and J usage is TRBJ2-3; TRBD2 agrees at 8 bases. The CDR3 covers 16 residues. CDR1 and CDR2 (germline): SGHAT, FQNNGV. The trim removed 5 bases at V and 4 bases at J, leaving 11 bases unmatched. The CDR3 region is CASSALAGSSPDTQYF. Here the CDR3 DNA reads TGTGCCAGCAGCGCTCTAGCGGGCAGCAGTCCAGATACGCAGTATTTT.

This clonotype was counted ten times or more. The chain carries TRBV6-1 and TRBJ1-6; 7 bases fit TRBD1. This CDR3 spans 16 amino acids. V lost 6 bases and J lost 7; bases outside the gene matches: 12. Looked up from germline, CDR1 is MNHNS and CDR2 is SASEGT. The CDR3 sequence is CASRRQGRFGNSPLHF. CDR3 nucleotide sequence: TGTGCCAGCAGGAGACAGGGCCGCTTTGGAAATTCACCCCTCCACTTT.

The sample holds a few counts of this clonotype. The chain is built from TRBV3-1 and TRBJ1-1, with D perhaps TRBD1 (5 bases). V shed 8 bases and J shed 5 bases, with 9 bases lying between them. CDR1 is LGHDT, CDR2 YNNKEL, per germline (reference sequence). The length of the CDR3 is 11 residues. The chain's CDR3 is CASRDGTEAFF. The CDR3 DNA reads TGTGCCAGCCGGGACGGAACTGAAGCTTTCTTT. The variable domain in full, completed from reference TRBV3-1 and TRBJ1-1, reads DTAVSQTPKYLVTQMGNDKSIKCEQNLGHDTMYWYKQDSKKFLKIMFSYNNKELIINETVPNRFSPKSPDKAHLNLHINSLELGDSAVYFCASRDGTEAFFGQGTRLTVV.

The chain is built from TRBV7-4 and TRBJ1-2; D is uncertain. The V and J ends lost 5 bases and 1 base respectively, with 17 bases between them. CDR1 and CDR2 (germline): SGHVT, SQSDAQ. The CDR3 runs to 16 residues. The CDR3 DNA sequence: TGTGCCAGCAGCCTAAGGTCGTCTTGGGTTAACTATGGCTACACCTTC. This translates into CASSLRSSWVNYGYTF. Variable domain in full (rest from reference TRBV7-4 and TRBJ1-2): GAGVSQSPRYKVAKRGRDVALRCDSISGHVTLYWYRQTLGQGSEVLTYSQSDAQRDKSGRPSGRFSAERPERSVSTLKIQRTEQGDSAVYLCASSLRSSWVNYGYTFGSGTRLTVV.

A few counts support this clonotype. J is TRBJ1-1 and V is TRBV12-3 or TRBV12-4, with D unresolved. The V end lost 8 bases, the J end lost 0 bases, and 13 bases lay between the germline ends. This CDR3 is 14 amino acids long. Written as DNA, the CDR3 is TGTGCCAGCCTGATATCTAGCTTGAACACTGAAGCTTTCTTT. Translated: CASLISSLNTEAFF.

This clonotype was seen a few times. V is TRBV10-3 and J is TRBJ2-5, with D tentatively TRBD1 (6 bases). Germline V CDR1 and CDR2: ENHRY, SYGVKD. The CDR3 has 13 amino acids. Trimming shortened V by 6 bases and J by 5 bases, and 13 bases separated the two germline ends. The CDR3 region is CAIRITGMETQYF. The DNA for the CDR3 is TGTGCCATCAGGATTACAGGGATGGAGACCCAGTACTTC.

This clonotype has ten or more counts. V is TRBV12-5 and J is TRBJ2-2; TRBD2 matches at 12 bases. The V segment lost 6 bases and the J segment 5 bases; nucleotides outside the gene matches: 4. Looked up from germline, CDR1 is LGHNT and CDR2 is FRNRAP. The CDR3 runs to 15 residues. The CDR3 protein is CASGQGLAGTGELFF. The DNA for the CDR3 is TGTGCTAGTGGCCAAGGACTAGCGGGGACCGGGGAGCTGTTTTTT.

For this clonotype: No conserved phenylalanine or tryptophan ends this CDR3, so it is likely a read error. V and J are TRBV7-3 and TRBJ2-3, with 8 positions matching TRBD2. The CDR3 sequence is 18 residues long. V shed 5 bases, J shed 0 bases, and the junction held 13 bases outside the gene matches. The germline V gene encodes CDR1 SGHTA and CDR2 FQGTGA. The CDR3 spells CASSPAVVAGTSTDTQYL. The CDR3 DNA is TGTGCCAGCAGCCCTGCTGTAGTAGCGGGGACTAGCACAGATACGCAGTATTTG.